By frequency in the sample, the clone carrying this T cell receptor (beta chain) is medium-sized. Its antigen is unidentified. The junction shows a germline mismatch at one end, possibly a read error. The data were obtained in a study of type 1 regulatory T cells. Study information: T-allo10 is an in vitro-generated, Tr1-enriched CD4 T cell product specific for alloantigen.

CDR3 size: 14 residues. The germline V gene encodes CDR1 SGHRS and CDR2 YFSETQ. TCRdb ran MiXCR on the reads and lists one entry per CDR3 protein. The repertoire includes roughly 21,000 distinct CDR3 sequences, over 40% of them detected once, and 4.8% sits in the top ten. This TCR came from a human donor in good health. This sequence joins TRBV5-1 and TRBJ2-5; D perhaps matches TRBD2 (7 bases). Sequenced input: cultured T cells, either the whole culture or a sorted T cell fraction (not recorded which). CDR3 in amino acids: CASSPLAGAGEWDF. The CDR3 coding sequence is TGCGCCAGCAGCCCACTGGCGGGGGCCGGCGAATGGGACTTC. The whole variable domain, filled in from reference TRBV5-1 and TRBJ2-5, reads KAGVTQTPRYLIKTRGQQVTLSCSPISGHRSVSWYQQTPGQGLQFLFEYFSETQRNKGNFPGRFSGRQFSNSRSEMNVSTLELGDSALYLCASSPLAGAGEWDFGPGTRLLVL.